The source of this TCR beta chain is a study of blood T cell repertoires in COVID-19. Germline CDR1 MDHEN, CDR2 SYDVKM. This CDR3 comprises 15 residues. Germline trimming cut 5 bases from V and 5 bases from J; bases unmatched to any gene: 9. Method: immunoSEQ multiplex PCR; TCRdb's copy keeps in-frame clones and lacks some. This table has over 55,000 clones, around 87% appearing once. Sequenced: peripheral blood. The V and J genes are TRBV28 and TRBJ2-1, with 7 bases fitting TRBD2. This receptor was identified in a woman of 80 years or more with COVID-19, enrolled during active disease. This CDR3 reads CASSPPSGNHNEQFF. CDR3 nucleotides: TGTGCCAGCAGTCCACCCAGCGGGAATCACAATGAGCAGTTCTTC.